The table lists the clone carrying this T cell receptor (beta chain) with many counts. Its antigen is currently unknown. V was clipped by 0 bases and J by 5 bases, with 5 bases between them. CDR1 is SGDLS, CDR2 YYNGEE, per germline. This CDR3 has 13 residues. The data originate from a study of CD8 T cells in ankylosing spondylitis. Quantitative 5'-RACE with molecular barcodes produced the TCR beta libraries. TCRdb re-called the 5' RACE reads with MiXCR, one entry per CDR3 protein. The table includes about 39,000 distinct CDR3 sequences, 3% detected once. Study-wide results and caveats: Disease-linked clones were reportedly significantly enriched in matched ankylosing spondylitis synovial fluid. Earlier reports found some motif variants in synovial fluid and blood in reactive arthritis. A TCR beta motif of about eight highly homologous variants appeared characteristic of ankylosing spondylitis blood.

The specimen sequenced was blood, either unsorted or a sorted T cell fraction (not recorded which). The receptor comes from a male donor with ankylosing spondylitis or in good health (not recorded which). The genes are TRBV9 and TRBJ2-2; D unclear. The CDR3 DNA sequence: TGTGCCAGCAGCGTAGGGGTTACCGGGGAGCTGTTTTTT. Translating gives CASSVGVTGELFF.